One sample yielded the 13 T cell receptor beta chains listed below, sequenced in a study of blood T cell repertoires in COVID-19. TCRdb's table, derived via immunoSEQ multiplex PCR, lists solely in-frame clones and lacks some. Of under 250,000 clones in the sample, 85% to 90% were seen once. The sequencing input was peripheral blood. The receptors come from a man in his 60s with acute or convalescent COVID-19.

V gene TRBV6-5 combines with J gene TRBJ2-3; maybe TRBD2 (6 bases). Germline V lookup: CDR1 MNHEY, CDR2 SVGAGI. The CDR3 is 15 amino acids. V gave up 7 bases and J gave up 2 bases, with 16 bases separating them. The CDR3 DNA reads TGTGCCAGCACCACCTTGGGGGGAGCCACAGATACGCAGTATTTT. Translating gives CASTTLGGATDTQYF.

This clone was seen only once. The chain links TRBV7-9 to TRBJ2-1; a weak D match, TRBD2 (5 bases). The germline V gene encodes CDR1 SEHNR and CDR2 FQNEAQ (reference sequence). The CDR3 is 17 amino acids. With 5 bases removed from V and 2 bases from J, the gap between germline ends came to 19 bases. Here the CDR3 DNA reads TGTGCCAGCAGCAAACCGGGATCTCAGGACCCCTACAATGAGCAGTTCTTC. Its protein is CASSKPGSQDPYNEQFF. The variable domain in full, completed from reference TRBV7-9 and TRBJ2-1, reads DTGVSQNPRHKITKRGQNVTFRCDPISEHNRLYWYRQTLGQGPEFLTYFQNEAQLEKSRLLSDRFSAERPKGSFSTLEIQRTEQGDSAMYLCASSKPGSQDPYNEQFFGPGTRLTVL.

V is TRBV6-1 and J is TRBJ1-2, with TRBD1 matching over 8 bases. CDR1 is MNHNS and CDR2 is SASEGT in the germline V gene. The V segment lost 3 bases and the J segment 4 bases; nucleotides outside the gene matches: 7. This CDR3 has 15 residues. The CDR3 is CASSDLGQGIYGYTF. In DNA form, the CDR3 reads TGTGCCAGCAGTGATCTCGGACAGGGAATCTATGGCTACACCTTC.

The chain couples TRBV28 to TRBJ1-1, with D possibly matching TRBD1 (5 bases). The CDR3 contains 13 residues. Trimming left V 2 bases short and J 8 bases short, with 12 bases between. Germline V gene lookup returns CDR1 MDHEN and CDR2 SYDVKM. CDR3 region: CASSLGADLEAFF. CDR3 nucleotide sequence: TGTGCCAGCAGTTTAGGGGCAGACCTCGAAGCTTTCTTT.

This clone was seen only once. This chain joins TRBV7-2 and TRBJ2-3; 13 bases agree with TRBD2. The V segment lost 5 bases and the J segment 4 bases; nucleotides outside the gene matches: 9. Per the germline V gene, CDR1 is SGHTA and CDR2 is FQGNSA. The CDR3 runs to 17 residues. The CDR3 spells CASSPGLAGVLADTQYF. CDR3 coding DNA: TGTGCCAGCAGCCCCGGACTAGCGGGAGTACTTGCAGATACGCAGTATTTT. The entire variable domain, with the rest obtained from reference TRBV7-2 and TRBJ2-3, is as follows: GAGVSQSPSNKVTEKGKDVELRCDPISGHTALYWYRQSLGQGLEFLIYFQGNSAPDKSGLPSDRFSAERTGGSVSTLTIQRTQQEDSAVYLCASSPGLAGVLADTQYFGPGTRLTVL.

This chain uses TRBV27 with TRBJ1-1, with D maybe TRBD1 (6 bases). The CDR3 contains 15 residues. CDR1 is MNHEY, CDR2 SMNVEV, per germline (reference sequence). Trimming pared 3 bases from V and 0 bases from J, leaving 11 bases between. DNA of the CDR3: TGTGCCAGCAGTTTCAGGGGTGGTATGAACACTGAAGCTTTCTTT. It specifies CASSFRGGMNTEAFF.

This clone has only one observation. The rearrangement links TRBV6-5 to TRBJ1-2; TRBD1 agrees at 11 bases. Germline V CDR1 and CDR2: MNHEY, SVGAGI. Trimming cost V 2 bases and J 8 bases; bases outside gene matches: 1. The CDR3 is 13 amino acids. CDR3 nucleotides: TGTGCCAGCAGTTACCGGACAGGGGGCGGCTACACCTTC. Protein sequence: CASSYRTGGGYTF.

This clone was counted a single time. V gene TRBV20-1 combines with J gene TRBJ1-1; TRBD1 is a possible D gene (6 bases). The V end was cut by 3 bases, the J end by 0 bases, with 14 bases between. Germline V gene data show CDR1 as DFQATT and CDR2 as SNEGSKA (reference sequence). The CDR3 has 15 amino acids. CDR3 sequence: CSASQGRGVNTEAFF. The DNA of the CDR3 is TGCAGTGCTAGTCAGGGGAGGGGGGTGAACACTGAAGCTTTCTTT.

The chain recombines TRBV5-1 with TRBJ2-1; D unclear. Trimming removed 5 bases from V and 5 bases from J, with 8 bases in between. In germline, CDR1 is SGHRS, CDR2 YFSETQ. The CDR3 length is 12 residues. CDR3 DNA sequence: TGCGCCAGCAGAAGTGAGAACAATGAGCAGTTCTTC. It codes for CASRSENNEQFF.

The chain uses TRBV7-9 and TRBJ2-7, with D maybe TRBD2 (6 bases). V shed 5 bases and J shed 2 bases, with 13 bases lying between them. The CDR3 contains 14 residues. Germline CDR1 is SEHNR and CDR2 is FQNEAQ (reference sequence). CDR3 region: CASSTGGGAYEQYF. The CDR3 DNA follows: TGTGCCAGCAGCACCGGGGGAGGCGCCTACGAGCAGTACTTC.

This sequence joins TRBV10-3 and TRBJ1-2; TRBD1 matches at 9 bases. The CDR3 spans 15 residues. The germline V gene encodes CDR1 ENHRY and CDR2 SYGVKD. V gave up 0 bases and J gave up 8 bases; unmatched junction bases: 7. The CDR3 is CAISESIGTGQGYTF. For the CDR3, the DNA is TGTGCCATCAGTGAGTCGATTGGGACAGGGCAGGGCTACACCTTC.

This sequence joins TRBV19 and TRBJ1-5; D not certain. Trimming cost V 0 bases and J 7 bases, with 10 bases left between them. Per germline, CDR1 LNHDA and CDR2 SQIVND (reference sequence). This CDR3 has 14 amino acids. CDR3 amino acids: CASSIDRGLQPQHF. The CDR3 DNA follows: TGTGCCAGTAGTATAGATCGAGGCTTGCAGCCCCAGCATTTT.

The V and J genes are TRBV29-1 and TRBJ1-2, with D possibly being TRBD1 (5 bases). The CDR3 is 12 amino acids. Trimming took off 3 bases at V and 8 bases at J, with 13 bases between the two ends. From germline, CDR1 is SQVTM and CDR2 ANQGSEA. Written as DNA, the CDR3 is TGCAGCGTTGAGTACGGAAGGGGAGGCTACACCTTC. Encoded protein: CSVEYGRGGYTF.